A selection of T cell receptor beta chains follows, all from one sample in a study of T-cell reconstitution after alpha-beta-depleted transplantation in children. TCRdb itself ran the PCR reads through MiXCR, one entry per CDR3 protein. The data show about 7,700 distinct CDR3 sequences, with about 13% seen just once and roughly 53% held by the top ten. The material was PBMCs, mostly from graft donor cells, obtained 60 days after TCRalphabeta/CD19-depleted stem cell transplant. Receptors originate from a patient aged 2 to 9 who had a stem cell transplant for inherited bone marrow failure, so the T cells may come from the graft donor. The CDR3 runs from the conserved cysteine through the conserved F or W. D genes are given only for firm matches. Clone size appears in some rows only: once, few, many, or a class for an expanded clone.

CDR3 protein | CDR3 DNA | J gene | clone size | D gene | V gene
CASSHLFRSGYNEQFF | TGTGCCAGCAGCCACCTATTTCGGAGTGGGTACAATGAGCAGTTCTTC | TRBJ2-1 | many | - | TRBV7-9
CASSPGLAGLYNEQFF | TGTGCCAGCAGCCCTGGGCTAGCGGGGTTATACAATGAGCAGTTCTTC | TRBJ2-1 | - | TRBD2 | TRBV4-2
CASSIPGPARAFF | TGTGCCAGTAGTATCCCCGGACCCGCGAGAGCTTTCTTT | TRBJ1-1 | many | - | TRBV19
CASSLARGALEPDTQYF | TGTGCCAGCAGCCTCGCAAGGGGGGCTTTAGAACCAGATACGCAGTATTTT | TRBJ2-3 | many | - | TRBV4-2
CASSPRGARKYF | TGCGCCAGCAGCCCGCGAGGGGCGCGTAAGTACTTC | TRBJ2-7 | medium-sized | - | TRBV5-1
CSAARLAGEEETQYF | TGCAGCGCCGCCCGACTAGCGGGAGAGGAAGAGACCCAGTACTTC | TRBJ2-5 | many | TRBD2 | TRBV29-1
CSALTGGGEKLFF | TGCAGCGCATTGACAGGGGGAGGTGAAAAACTGTTTTTT | TRBJ1-4 | many | TRBD1 | TRBV29-1
CAIRNRGRGGNTIYF | TGTGCCATCAGGAACAGGGGGCGAGGTGGAAACACCATATATTTT | TRBJ1-3 | many | TRBD1 | TRBV10-3
CASSFGPHTEAFF | TGTGCCAGCAGTTTTGGCCCCCACACTGAAGCTTTCTTT | TRBJ1-1 | many | - | TRBV6-5
CASSPGQVGEQFF | TGTGCCAGCAGCCCGGGACAGGTCGGTGAGCAGTTCTTC | TRBJ2-1 | many | TRBD1 | TRBV7-8
CSARVPLADYNEQFF | TGCAGTGCTAGAGTCCCCCTAGCCGACTACAATGAGCAGTTCTTC | TRBJ2-1 | many | - | TRBV20-1
CASSQDFGQGSFTEAFF | TGCGCCAGCAGCCAAGATTTCGGACAGGGGTCCTTCACTGAAGCTTTCTTT | TRBJ1-1 | many | TRBD1 | TRBV4-3
CASSLVGGGVTDTQYF | TGTGCCAGCAGCTTGGTGGGCGGGGGGGTCACAGATACGCAGTATTTT | TRBJ2-3 | many | TRBD2 | TRBV5-8
CATSDYGTGSYNEQFF | TGTGCCACCAGTGATTATGGGACAGGGTCCTACAATGAGCAGTTCTTC | TRBJ2-1 | many | TRBD1 | TRBV24-1
CASSFMYYEQYF | TGTGCCAGCAGCTTTATGTACTACGAGCAGTACTTC | TRBJ2-7 | many | - | TRBV13
CASSLGRVPQETQYF | TGTGCCAGCAGCTTGGGCAGGGTCCCCCAAGAGACCCAGTACTTC | TRBJ2-5 | - | - | TRBV5-6
CASRASGITYNEQFF | TGCGCCAGCCGGGCTAGCGGGATAACCTACAATGAGCAGTTCTTC | TRBJ2-1 | many | TRBD2 | TRBV5-1
CASSLEVENTEAFF | TGTGCCAGCAGCTTGGAGGTGGAGAACACTGAAGCTTTCTTT | TRBJ1-1 | many | - | TRBV5-4
CSATGYTEAFF | TGCAGTGCCACAGGGTACACTGAAGCTTTCTTT | TRBJ1-1 | many | - | TRBV20-1
CASSLVGGSHTDTQYF | TGTGCCAGCAGCTTGGTGGGGGGTAGTCACACAGATACGCAGTATTTT | TRBJ2-3 | many | - | TRBV5-5
CASSYSFQGGQPQHF | TGTGCCAGCAGTTACTCCTTCCAGGGTGGACAGCCCCAGCATTTT | TRBJ1-5 | medium-sized | - | TRBV6-5
CASSLRGRVAGGPNEQFF | TGTGCCAGCAGCTTACGGGGCCGGGTAGCGGGGGGACCCAATGAGCAGTTCTTC | TRBJ2-1 | many | TRBD2 | TRBV7-9
CASSSRGPGELFF | TGTGCCAGCAGTTCCAGGGGGCCGGGGGAGCTGTTTTTT | TRBJ2-2 | many | TRBD1 | TRBV28
CASSYLGIHTHTDTQYF | TGTGCCAGCAGTTACCTCGGGATACACACACACACAGATACGCAGTATTTT | TRBJ2-3 | - | - | TRBV6-5
CASSIDLRTTHYGYTF | TGTGCCAGTAGTATAGATCTCAGAACCACCCACTATGGCTACACCTTC | TRBJ1-2 | many | - | TRBV19
CASRRDRYEQYF | TGTGCCAGCAGGCGGGACCGCTACGAGCAGTACTTC | TRBJ2-7 | many | - | TRBV6-5
CASSRITGGVGTGELFF | TGCGCCAGCAGCCGGATAACAGGGGGCGTAGGGACCGGGGAGCTGTTTTTT | TRBJ2-2 | many | TRBD1 | TRBV5-1
CASSPPSYNEQFF | TGTGCCAGCTCACCACCGTCCTACAATGAGCAGTTCTTC | TRBJ2-1 | many | - | TRBV18
CASRPGLASHEQFF | TGTGCCAGCAGGCCGGGACTAGCGTCCCATGAGCAGTTCTTC | TRBJ2-1 | many | TRBD2 | TRBV7-2
CASSTLQGSDYGYTF | TGTGCCAGCAGCACCCTACAGGGGTCTGACTATGGCTACACCTTC | TRBJ1-2 | - | TRBD1 | TRBV7-9
CASSFGETQYF | TGCGCCAGCAGCTTTGGCGAGACCCAGTACTTC | TRBJ2-5 | many | - | TRBV5-1
CASSSAYLTSGGYF | TGTGCCAGCAGTTCAGCCTACCTTACTAGCGGGGGGTACTTC | TRBJ2-7 | many | TRBD2 | TRBV28
CASSQDVGLTYEQYF | TGTGCCAGCAGCCAAGATGTAGGGCTCACCTACGAGCAGTACTTC | TRBJ2-7 | many | - | TRBV4-2
CASSQVWTSGSNEQFF | TGTGCCAGCAGCCAAGTTTGGACTAGCGGGAGCAATGAGCAGTTCTTC | TRBJ2-1 | many | TRBD2 | TRBV3-1
CSARDEGDSYEQYF | TGCAGTGCTAGAGATGAGGGGGACTCCTACGAGCAGTACTTC | TRBJ2-7 | many | - | TRBV20-1
CASSRGGTEEKLFF | TGCGCCAGCAGCCGGGGGGGTACGGAGGAAAAACTGTTTTTT | TRBJ1-4 | many | - | TRBV5-1
CASSRSGRDPLREQYF | TGTGCCAGCAGCCGGAGCGGGAGGGACCCTCTCCGAGAGCAGTACTTC | TRBJ2-7 | many | TRBD2 | TRBV9
CASRLPGLQETQYF | TGTGCCAGCAGATTACCGGGGCTACAAGAGACCCAGTACTTC | TRBJ2-5 | many | - | TRBV6-5
CASSAPDGFYEQYF | TGTGCCAGCAGCGCCCCTGATGGTTTCTACGAGCAGTACTTC | TRBJ2-7 | many | - | TRBV7-9
CASSLRGVTSYEQYF | TGTGCCAGCAGTCTCCGTGGTGTGACCTCCTACGAGCAGTACTTC | TRBJ2-7 | many | - | TRBV12-3/TRBV12-4
CASNIRDSETQYF | TGTGCCAGCAACATACGGGATTCGGAGACCCAGTACTTC | TRBJ2-5 | many | - | TRBV5-6
CASSNRQTGRDTQYF | TGTGCCAGCAGTAACAGACAGACAGGCAGAGATACGCAGTATTTT | TRBJ2-3 | many | - | TRBV28
CASSQGFGSSYNSPLHF | TGTGCCAGCAGCCAAGGGTTTGGCAGCTCCTATAATTCACCCCTCCACTTT | TRBJ1-6 | many | - | TRBV3-1
CAGGNNQPQHF | TGTGCGGGGGGGAATAACCAGCCCCAGCATTTT | TRBJ1-5 | many | - | TRBV6-6
CASSLWPPHTEQYF | TGCGCCAGCAGCTTGTGGCCTCCCCACACCGAGCAGTACTTC | TRBJ2-7 | many | - | TRBV5-1
CSATASSYNEQFF | TGCAGTGCTACCGCGTCCTCCTACAATGAGCAGTTCTTC | TRBJ2-1 | many | - | TRBV20-1
CASSWLGGSTDTQYF | TGTGCCAGCAGCTGGCTGGGCGGTAGCACAGATACGCAGTATTTT | TRBJ2-3 | many | - | TRBV13
CASSLEGGHYEQYF | TGTGCCAGCAGCTTAGAAGGGGGTCACTACGAGCAGTACTTC | TRBJ2-7 | many | - | TRBV7-9
CASSGTGVGTEAFF | TGCGCCAGCAGCGGTACAGGGGTAGGGACTGAAGCTTTCTTT | TRBJ1-1 | many | TRBD1 | TRBV5-1
CARGPRIGGRETQYF | TGTGCCAGGGGCCCCAGGATAGGGGGTCGGGAGACCCAGTACTTC | TRBJ2-5 | - | - | TRBV5-8
CASSLLAQNTEAFF | TGTGCCAGCAGCTTACTGGCACAGAACACTGAAGCTTTCTTT | TRBJ1-1 | many | - | TRBV7-9
CASSLVLGAEYEQYF | TGCGCCAGCAGCTTGGTGCTAGGGGCGGAGTACGAGCAGTACTTC | TRBJ2-7 | many | - | TRBV5-1
CASSGIRTGYSNQPQHF | TGTGCCAGCAGTGGAATCAGGACAGGGTATAGCAATCAGCCCCAGCATTTT | TRBJ1-5 | many | TRBD1 | TRBV6-2/TRBV6-3